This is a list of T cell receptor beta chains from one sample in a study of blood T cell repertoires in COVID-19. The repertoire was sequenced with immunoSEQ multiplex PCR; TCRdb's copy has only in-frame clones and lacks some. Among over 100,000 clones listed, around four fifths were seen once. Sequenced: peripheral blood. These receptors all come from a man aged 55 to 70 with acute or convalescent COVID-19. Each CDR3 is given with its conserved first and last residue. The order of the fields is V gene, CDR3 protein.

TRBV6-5,CASRRRDYEQYF
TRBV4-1,CASNHPGLAGAGTDTQYF
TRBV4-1,CASSQRQSNTEAFF
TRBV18,CASSPQNSGELFF
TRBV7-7,CASSFRDRGDNEQFF
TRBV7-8,CASSFDYTDTQYF
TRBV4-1,CASSQDAGTGGGKNIQYF
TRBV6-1,CASSEWRDRGHLGGYTF
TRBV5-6,CASSLPEGDYGYTF
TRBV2,CASSLRENTEAFF
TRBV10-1,CASSESHPGSANTGELFF
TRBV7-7,CASSLLTGAYDYEQYF
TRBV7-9,CASSPDRFGYGELFF
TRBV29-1,CSAAGRSYNEQFF
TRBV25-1,CASSAFTSTDTQYF
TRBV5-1,CASSAGGGYTF
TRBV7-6,CASSGGAYDGYTF
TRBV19,CASSIMLAGYQETQYF
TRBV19,CASTENELNTEAFF
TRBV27,CASSLPGVWNNEQFF
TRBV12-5,CASGLLFEGRGELFF
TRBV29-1,CSVEALHEQYF
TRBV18,CASSPGQGAVYYEQYF
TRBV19,CASSIDRQREETQYF
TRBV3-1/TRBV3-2,CASSAAGGRTEAFF
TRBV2,CASNRLIQETQYF
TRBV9,CASSERETQYF
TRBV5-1,CASSKSSLAGQETQYF
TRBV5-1,CASSSGGTNEKLFF
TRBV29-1,CSVGEGADSQPQHF
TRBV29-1,CSVGDRGNEKLFF
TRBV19,CASNRGDYGYTF
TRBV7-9,CASSLGGTTEAFF
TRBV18,CASSPIAGYGNEQFF
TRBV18,CASSPLGQGTSYEQYF
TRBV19,CASSGGLAGGGPSTDTQYF
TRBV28,CASSSKAGNTEAFF
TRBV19,CASKKRTGGEMSEAFF
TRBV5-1,CASRGTGGDGYTF
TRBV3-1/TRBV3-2,CASSQGDSGNTIYF
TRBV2,CASRQGPGELFF
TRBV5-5,CASSLNGDMNTEAFF
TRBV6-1,CASSETGDDYGYTF
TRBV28,CASSFPDRRHTEAFF
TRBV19,CASSIDRTAKTEAFF
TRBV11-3,CASTRGQTNTEAFF
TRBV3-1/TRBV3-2,CASSQVESPSQETQYF
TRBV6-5,CASGRRGSEAFF
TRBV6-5,CASSWRVVNTEAFF
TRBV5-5,CASSPDRGLASGEQFF
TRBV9,CASSYLSGNTIYF
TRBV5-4,CASSRLAGSSYNEQFF
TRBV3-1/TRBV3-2,CASRNTVEKLFF
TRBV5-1,CASSSGQGGFYEQYF
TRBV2,CASIHSGGTLAKNIQYF
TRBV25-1,CASSGQTGGETQYF
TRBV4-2,CASSQERGPYEQYF